The 18 T cell receptor beta chains presented below share a single source sample, sequenced in a study of T cells in Graves' hyperthyroidism and ophthalmopathy. Amplified regions were TCR beta CDR3 sequences from RNA transcripts. First-round RT-PCR targeting the TCR CDR3 was performed with the HTBI primer set. TCRdb called the multiplex PCR reads again in MiXCR, with one record for every CDR3 protein. Found here are around 450,000 distinct CDR3 sequences, roughly 14% of them singletons; the top ten hold around 7.3%. Sequenced input: blood. These receptors were taken from a young woman with Graves' hyperthyroidism.

This clonotype was seen many times. The J gene is TRBJ1-4, the V gene TRBV12-3 or TRBV12-4; TRBD1 matches 8 bases. CDR3 size: 15 residues. V lost 4 bases and J lost 4; bases outside the gene matches: 5. CDR3 amino acids: CASSSQGASNEKLFF. In DNA, the CDR3 is TGTGCCAGCAGTTCCCAGGGGGCGAGTAATGAAAAACTGTTTTTT.

The chain employs TRBV4-1 and TRBJ1-5, with a possible D match to TRBD1 (5 bases). Per the germline V gene, CDR1 is MGHRA and CDR2 is YSYEKL. V was shortened by 0 bases and J by 7 bases, with 10 bases between the two germline ends. The CDR3 sequence is 14 residues long. CDR3 in DNA: TGCGCCAGCAGCCAAGAGGGGGAGGGCCAGCCCCAGCATTTT. Amino acid sequence: CASSQEGEGQPQHF.

This clonotype was observed many times. The rearrangement links TRBV18 to TRBJ2-2, with D perhaps matching TRBD1 (5 bases). V was shortened by 6 bases and J by 0 bases, with 14 bases between the two germline ends. Germline CDR1 reads KGHSH; CDR2 reads LQKENI. This CDR3 has 16 amino acids. Here the CDR3 DNA reads TGTGCCAGCTCTCCTAAGACAGACTCGAACACCGGGGAGCTGTTTTTT. It specifies CASSPKTDSNTGELFF.

Many counts were recorded for this clonotype. The rearrangement joins TRBV7-9 to TRBJ2-7, with D possibly TRBD2 on 6 matching bases. Germline V CDR1 and CDR2: SEHNR, FQNEAQ (reference sequence). Trimming removed 5 bases at V and 9 bases at J, with 26 bases between. This CDR3 contains 16 residues. CDR3 in amino acids: CASSPTGLPGLEGQYF. CDR3 sequence (DNA): TGTGCCAGCAGCCCTACGGGCCTACCGGGACTTGAGGGGCAGTACTTC.

Many counts were recorded for this clonotype. This chain links TRBV20-1 with TRBJ2-1, with TRBD2 matching over 10 bases. This CDR3 is built from 19 residues. V lost 1 base and J lost 6; bases outside the gene matches: 18. Germline CDR1 DFQATT, CDR2 SNEGSKA (reference sequence). CDR3 DNA: TGCAGTGCTAGAGCACTACGCCCCACTAGCGGGGTCCTCCTCAATGAGCAGTTCTTC. Translating gives CSARALRPTSGVLLNEQFF.

This clonotype appeared many times. V and J are TRBV7-9 and TRBJ2-1; 8 positions match TRBD2. Germline V gives CDR1 SEHNR, CDR2 FQNEAQ (reference sequence). Trimming removed 10 bases from V and 0 bases from J; junction bases left unmatched: 5. CDR3 length: 14 residues. The CDR3, as DNA: TGTGCCACCCAGAGCGGGGGCTCCTACAATGAGCAGTTCTTC. Translated, it gives CATQSGGSYNEQFF.

This clonotype was observed a few times. The rearrangement uses TRBV5-6 and TRBJ1-2; 9 nucleotides match TRBD1. Germline V gene lookup returns CDR1 SGHDT and CDR2 YYEEEE. V dropped 3 bases and J dropped 7; count of bases not matched to a gene: 4. The CDR3 is 13 amino acids. The CDR3 region has the DNA TGTGCCAGCAGCTGGGACAGGGCGGGTGGCTACACCTTC. It is translated as CASSWDRAGGYTF.

This clonotype has ten or more counts. The V call is TRBV29-1, the J call TRBJ1-1; 7 bases match TRBD1. The CDR3 is 14 residues long. J gave up 1 base and V 7 bases, and 9 bases lay outside the gene matches. Germline CDR1 is SQVTM and CDR2 is ANQGSEA. CDR3 sequence (DNA): TGCAGCGGCGCAGGGGGGCTCAAGAACACTGAAGCTTTCTTT. Amino acid sequence: CSGAGGLKNTEAFF.

In this sample, this clonotype turned up a few times. V gene TRBV19 combines with J gene TRBJ2-6; 7 nucleotides align to TRBD1. The CDR3 runs 15 residues. CDR1 and CDR2 from the germline V gene are LNHDA and SQIVND (reference sequence). Losses at the gene ends were 5 bases for V and 6 bases for J; bases not matched to a gene: 7. CDR3 DNA sequence: TGTGCCAGTAGTGACCCAGGGGGATCGGCCAACGTCCTGACTTTC. It yields the protein CASSDPGGSANVLTF.

This clonotype was observed at least ten times. The chain recombines TRBV29-1 with TRBJ2-1, with D perhaps TRBD1 or TRBD2 (6 bases each). V gave up 7 bases and J gave up 7 bases, with 17 bases separating them. The CDR3 is 13 residues long. Germline CDR1 SQVTM, CDR2 ANQGSEA. The CDR3 loop is CSAEGVLWNEQFF. The CDR3 nucleotides are TGCAGCGCGGAGGGGGTCTTGTGGAATGAGCAGTTCTTC.

This clonotype came up many times. The chain has TRBV12-3 or TRBV12-4 and TRBJ2-7; the match to TRBD1 covers 9 bases. CDR3 length: 15 amino acids. Trimming removed 6 bases from V and 3 bases from J; junction bases left unmatched: 9. The CDR3 loop reads CASRSGTGNLYEQYF. In DNA, the CDR3 is TGTGCCAGCAGATCCGGGACAGGGAATCTCTACGAGCAGTACTTC.

This clonotype was picked up a small number of times. J is TRBJ2-3 and V is TRBV9; the D call may be TRBD1 or TRBD2 (6 bases each). V lost 4 bases and J lost 5, with 26 bases in between. This CDR3 contains 18 residues. Germline CDR1 reads SGDLS; CDR2 reads YYNGEE. The CDR3 bases are TGTGCCAGCAGCCCCCCTCTTAGGGGGGCCTACGGTCGAGATACGCAGTATTTT. Protein product: CASSPPLRGAYGRDTQYF.

The genes are TRBV19 and TRBJ2-1; possible D gene TRBD2, 5 bases. Germline loops: CDR1 LNHDA, CDR2 SQIVND (reference sequence). The V and J ends lost 7 bases and 8 bases respectively, with 15 bases between them. This CDR3 region has 13 residues. The CDR3 DNA reads as TGTGCCAGTAAGAGGTTTAGCGTCGATGAGCAGTTCTTC. It codes for CASKRFSVDEQFF.

This clonotype turned up a few times. The V call is TRBV27, the J call TRBJ1-6; no reliable D call. From germline, CDR1 is MNHEY and CDR2 SMNVEV (reference sequence). Trimming left V 3 bases short and J 10 bases short, with 7 bases between. This CDR3 has 12 residues. CDR3 sequence (DNA): TGTGCCAGCAGTTTCCCCCAGTCACCCCTCCACTTT. Its protein product is CASSFPQSPLHF.

This clonotype has ten or more counts. The CDR3 bases are TGCGCCAGCAGCCCGAGGGGGGACGCTAATGAAAAACTGTTTTTT. Its protein is CASSPRGDANEKLFF. The chain has TRBV5-1 and TRBJ1-4; a possible D gene is TRBD1 (6 bases). Germline CDR1 is SGHRS and CDR2 is YFSETQ. This CDR3 contains 15 residues. V shed 4 bases and J shed 3 bases, with 13 bases lying between them. Filled out from reference TRBV5-1 and TRBJ1-4, the complete variable domain reads KAGVTQTPRYLIKTRGQQVTLSCSPISGHRSVSWYQQTPGQGLQFLFEYFSETQRNKGNFPGRFSGRQFSNSRSEMNVSTLELGDSALYLCASSPRGDANEKLFFGSGTQLSVL.

The chain employs TRBV19 and TRBJ2-5, with D tentatively TRBD2 (6 bases). The CDR3 runs 11 residues. The V gene lost 7 bases and the J gene lost 7 bases, with 10 bases spanning the gap. Germline-derived CDR1 and CDR2 are LNHDA and SQIVND (reference sequence). This CDR3 reads CASTGGVTQYF. CDR3 coding DNA: TGTGCCAGTACCGGAGGGGTGACCCAGTACTTC.

There are many counts of this clonotype. The chain combines TRBV6-1 with TRBJ2-7; no reliable D call. V shed 8 bases and J shed 2 bases, with 16 bases lying between them. This CDR3 has 14 residues. CDR1 is MNHNS and CDR2 is SASEGT in the germline V gene. CDR3 in amino acids: CASRYWNSAYEQYF. The CDR3 DNA is TGTGCCAGCCGATATTGGAACAGCGCCTACGAGCAGTACTTC.

The table lists this clonotype with a few counts. The rearrangement uses TRBV29-1 and TRBJ1-4; D call uncertain. Trimming pared 1 base from V and 7 bases from J, leaving 13 bases between. The CDR3 length is 14 residues. In germline, CDR1 is SQVTM, CDR2 ANQGSEA. The CDR3 sequence: CSVEGQGRGEKLFF. CDR3 DNA sequence: TGCAGCGTTGAAGGACAAGGCCGGGGTGAAAAACTGTTTTTT.